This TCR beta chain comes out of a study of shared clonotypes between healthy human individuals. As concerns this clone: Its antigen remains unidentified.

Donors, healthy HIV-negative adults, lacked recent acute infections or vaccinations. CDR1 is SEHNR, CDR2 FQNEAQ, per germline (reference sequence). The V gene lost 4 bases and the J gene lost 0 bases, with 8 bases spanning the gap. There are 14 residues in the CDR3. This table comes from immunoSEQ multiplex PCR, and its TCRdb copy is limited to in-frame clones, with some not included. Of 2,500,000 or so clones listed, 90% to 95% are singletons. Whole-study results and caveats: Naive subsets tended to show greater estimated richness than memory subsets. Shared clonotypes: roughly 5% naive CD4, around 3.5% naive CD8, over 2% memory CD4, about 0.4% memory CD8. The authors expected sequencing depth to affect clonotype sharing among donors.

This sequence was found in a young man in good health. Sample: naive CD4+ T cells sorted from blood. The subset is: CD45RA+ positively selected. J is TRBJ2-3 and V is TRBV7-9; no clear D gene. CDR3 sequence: CASSSLTSTDTQYF. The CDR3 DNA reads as TGTGCCAGCAGCTCCCTTACCAGCACAGATACGCAGTATTTT.